A selection of T cell receptor beta chains follows, all from one sample in a study of T cells in narcolepsy. The assay was immunoSEQ multiplex PCR, and TCRdb's table has in-frame clones only and misses some. The sample records some 20,000 clones, about four fifths being singletons. Sequencing was done on a sample of memory (CD45RA-) CD4+ T cells from blood. Receptor source: a human donor in good health. Both conserved end residues are trimmed from each CDR3.

v_call cdr3_length cdr3_aa
TRBV2 14 ASIGGSSSGANVLT
TRBV7-7 11 ASSLGANTEAF
TRBV5-1 14 ASSLRAGELSNEQF
TRBV7-2 15 ASSSSGTSGRTDTQY
TRBV7-9 13 ASSILSGQGDGYT
TRBV6-5 14 ASSYGGTDKGETQY
TRBV19 10 ASNHRGGEAF
TRBV18 14 ASSPTDPSGANVLT
TRBV29-1 9 SVAVNTEAF
TRBV5-6 13 ASRTRLASSYEQY
TRBV5-4 11 ASSLDGFYGYT
TRBV7-9 13 ASSLEGLGNTEAF
TRBV28 13 ASFDSRGGYQPQH
TRBV6-6 12 ASRGGGAKYGYT
TRBV9 13 ASSVAAGTNYGYT
TRBV25-1 10 ASSRGTDTQY
TRBV7-2 10 ASSLDRETQY
TRBV18 13 ASSLSPAQGTGVV
TRBV28 13 ASNSQGSSGNEQF
TRBV6-1 10 ASHRADTEAF
TRBV6-5 13 ASSSGTSGSHEQF
TRBV4-2 11 ASSRSSGDTIY